One and the same sample provided the 4 T cell receptor beta chains below, sequenced in a study of blood T cells in healthy people across ages (dated by TCRdb to 2015 to 2017). The method was 5' RACE. Sequencing used an Illumina HiSeq 2500. The second PCR ran for about 7 to 11 cycles and used a J-beta primer mix along with a sample-barcoded 5' primer. TCRdb reprocessed the public reads (quality trimming at Q25 with fastp, clone calling with MiXCR) and kept in-frame beta chains. Each record represents a unique CDR3 protein, reported with the most common genes and DNA among its rows. This sample is represented by roughly 1.4 million distinct CDR3 sequences; 45% to 70% of them were singletons. The ten largest clones take up 5.5% to 8% of the sample. The sequenced sample consisted of blood. These receptors were taken from a man between 18 and 29 years old in good health.

This clonotype was detected once. This sequence joins TRBV19 and TRBJ2-7; D is tentatively TRBD1 or TRBD2 (6 bases each). The CDR3 is 14 amino acids. Per the germline V gene, CDR1 is LNHDA and CDR2 is SQIVND (reference sequence). The ends were cut back, 2 bases at V and 2 bases at J, with 10 bases in the middle. In DNA form, the CDR3 reads TGTGCCAGTAGTATAACGGGGGACACCTACGAGCAGTACTTC. It specifies CASSITGDTYEQYF.

The DNA for the CDR3 is TGTGCCAGCAGCCAAAACTGGGCGACTGGCTACACCTTC. Translated, it gives CASSQNWATGYTF. The V call is TRBV14, the J call TRBJ1-2; unclear D gene. The CDR3 contains 13 residues. Trimming took off 2 bases at V and 7 bases at J, with 11 bases between the two ends. Germline V lookup: CDR1 SGHDN, CDR2 FVKESK.

This clonotype appeared a single time. The rearrangement links TRBV12-3 or TRBV12-4 to TRBJ2-4; 8 nucleotides align to TRBD1. Judging by the DNA end, TRBJ2-7 fits better; the J call may be wrong. The CDR3 is made up of 16 amino acids. This CDR3 reads CASSLEGGTGYYEQYF. CDR3 nucleotide sequence: TGTGCCAGCAGTTTAGAAGGTGGGACAGGCTACTACGAGCAGTACTTC.

The chain carries TRBV6-2 or TRBV6-3 and TRBJ1-5, with D hard to call. V was pared by 4 bases and J by 7 bases, with 14 bases between. CDR1 is MNHEY and CDR2 is SVGEGT in the germline V gene. This CDR3 has 14 residues. The CDR3 protein is CASSSGSRTQPQHF. In DNA form, the CDR3 reads TGTGCCAGCAGTTCCGGGTCCAGAACCCAGCCCCAGCATTTT.